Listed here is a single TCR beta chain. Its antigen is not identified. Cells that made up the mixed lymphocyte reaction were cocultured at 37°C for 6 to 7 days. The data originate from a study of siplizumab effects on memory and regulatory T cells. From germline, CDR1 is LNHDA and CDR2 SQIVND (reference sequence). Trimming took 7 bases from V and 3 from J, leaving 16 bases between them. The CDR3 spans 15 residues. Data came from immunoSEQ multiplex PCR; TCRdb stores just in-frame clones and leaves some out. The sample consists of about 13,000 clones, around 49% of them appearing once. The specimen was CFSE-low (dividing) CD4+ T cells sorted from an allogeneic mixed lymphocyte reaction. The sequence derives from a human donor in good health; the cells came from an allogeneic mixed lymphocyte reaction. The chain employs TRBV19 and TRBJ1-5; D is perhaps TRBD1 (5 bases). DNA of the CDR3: TGTGCCAGTACTCCCGGGGGAGCCTCCAATCAGCCCCAGCATTTT. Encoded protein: CASTPGGASNQPQHF.